The clone carrying this T cell receptor (beta chain) was counted ten times or more. The antigen is not known. These data are taken from a study of T cell repertoires in cytomegalovirus infection. Study in general: Public TCR beta signatures indicated both CMV infection and matching HLA type. Regarding the study as a whole: Ex vivo, HLA-C-restricted CMV-specific TCR beta clonotypes prevailed over the rest of the response. Cumulated frequencies of public TCR beta families served to identify carriers of CMV plus the relevant HLA.

TCRdb re-called the reads through MiXCR, storing one row per CDR3 protein. Of around 770,000 distinct CDR3 sequences detected, about 27% appear once; the ten largest clones hold about 12%. V shed 1 base and J shed 2 bases, with 18 bases lying between them. CDR3 length: 17 residues. Germline V gene lookup returns CDR1 SGHVS and CDR2 FNYEAQ. The chain couples TRBV7-6 to TRBJ2-7; the D is unclear. This sequence originates from a human donor in good health (CMV status not recorded). Some clones in this sample may be carry-over from other donors' samples. The material was cultured CD8+ T cells from PBMCs, obtained from culture after CMV antigen stimulation. The CDR3, as DNA: TGTGCCAGCAGCTTAGTACCCCCTGGGTCAAGGGCCTACGAGCAGTACTTC. Protein: CASSLVPPGSRAYEQYF.